This T cell receptor beta chain was identified in a study of shared clonotypes between healthy human individuals. Study-wide results and caveats: What limited the represented genetic and exposure-history diversity was the small number of donors.

V was pared by 5 bases and J by 8 bases, with 14 bases between. This CDR3 comprises 13 residues. The germline CDR1 and CDR2 sequences are SEHNR and FQNEAQ (reference sequence). Original processing notes: ImmunoSEQ output lacked quality scores and full-length reads, limiting matched filtering. Assay: immunoSEQ multiplex PCR; the TCRdb copy retains only in-frame clones and omits some. For V, J and clone size, that table is used; D and trimming come from the DNA. This sample has roughly 1 million clones, with under 80% found just once. Comment on this clone: As yet, its antigen is unknown.

The chain has TRBV7-9 and TRBJ2-3, with a tentative D call TRBD2 (5 bases). Source material: memory CD4+ T cells sorted from blood. Sample subset: CD45RA-negative fraction. The receptor was derived from a young man in good health. CDR3 region: CASSATLVGTQYF. The CDR3 coding sequence is TGTGCCAGCAGCGCTACACTAGTCGGTACGCAGTATTTT.